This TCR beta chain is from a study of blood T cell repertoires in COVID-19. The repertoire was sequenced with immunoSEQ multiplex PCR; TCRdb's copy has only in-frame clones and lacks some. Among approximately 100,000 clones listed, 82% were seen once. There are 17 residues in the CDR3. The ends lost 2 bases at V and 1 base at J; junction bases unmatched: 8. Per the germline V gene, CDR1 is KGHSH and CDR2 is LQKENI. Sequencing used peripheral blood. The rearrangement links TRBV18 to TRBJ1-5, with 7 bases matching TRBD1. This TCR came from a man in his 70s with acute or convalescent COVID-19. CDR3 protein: CASSPNRGKGSNQPQHF. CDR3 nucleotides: TGTGCCAGCTCACCAAACAGGGGCAAAGGGAGCAATCAGCCCCAGCATTTT.